Presented here are 30 T cell receptor beta chains from one specimen sequenced in a study of T cell repertoires in cytomegalovirus infection. Their antigen targets remain unknown. TCRdb called the reads again in MiXCR, with one record for every CDR3 protein. The sample shows more than 300,000 distinct CDR3 sequences, around a third of them seen only once. This specimen was cultured PBMCs, taken from culture after CMV antigen stimulation. All receptors come from a human donor in good health (CMV status not recorded). Some clones in this sample may be carry-over from other donors' samples.

The V and J genes are TRBV28 and TRBJ1-5; a possible D gene is TRBD1 (6 bases). The CDR3 spans 16 residues. The germline V gene has CDR1 MDHEN and CDR2 SYDVKM. The V end was cut by 5 bases, the J end by 7 bases, with 21 bases between. The DNA for the CDR3 is TGTGCCAGCAGTGAGGGGGGGGGGAAGGGGCGGCAGCCCCAGCATTTT. It yields the protein CASSEGGGKGRQPQHF.

The J gene is TRBJ2-2, the V gene TRBV10-3, with D perhaps being TRBD1 or TRBD2 (5 bases each). In germline, CDR1 is ENHRY, CDR2 SYGVKD. Trimming pared 9 bases from V and 0 bases from J, leaving 11 bases between. CDR3 size: 14 residues. Here the CDR3 DNA reads TGTGCCATTTCCGGGACGACGAACACCGGGGAGCTGTTTTTT. This translates into CAISGTTNTGELFF.

This clonotype has a handful of counts. J is TRBJ2-7 and V is TRBV12-3 or TRBV12-4; a weak D match, TRBD2 (5 bases). V dropped 5 bases and J dropped 6 bases, with 14 bases sitting between them. The CDR3 runs to 13 residues. CDR3 DNA sequence: TGTGCCAGCAGTCCAGTAGGGAGTGGCGAGCAGTACGTC. It translates to CASSPVGSGEQYV.

This clonotype was found many times. This chain links TRBV7-8 with TRBJ1-5; D perhaps matches TRBD1 (6 bases). This CDR3 is 16 amino acids long. Germline CDR1 is SGHVS and CDR2 is FQNEAQ. With 0 bases removed from V and 5 bases from J, the gap between germline ends came to 14 bases. The CDR3 coding sequence is TGTGCCAGCAGCTTAGCGACGGGGGCAGGGGATCAGCCCCAGCATTTT. Encoded protein: CASSLATGAGDQPQHF. The full variable domain, rest sourced from reference TRBV7-8 and TRBJ1-5, is GAGVSQSPRYKVAKRGQDVALRCDPISGHVSLFWYQQALGQGPEFLTYFQNEAQLDKSGLPSDRFFAERPEGSVSTLKIQRTQQEDSAVYLCASSLATGAGDQPQHFGDGTRLSIL.

The chain employs TRBV6-2 or TRBV6-3 and TRBJ2-1; TRBD2 aligns across 14 bases. Germline values: CDR1 MNHEY, CDR2 SVGEGT. The V and J ends lost 0 bases and 8 bases, in that order; junction bases with no gene match: 6. CDR3 length equals 17 residues. As DNA, the CDR3 is TGTGCCAGCAGTTACTCTCTGGGACTAGCGGGAGTCTATGAGCAGTTCTTC. The encoded protein is CASSYSLGLAGVYEQFF.

This clonotype has a count of ten or more. The rearrangement links TRBV7-2 to TRBJ1-6; D is ambiguous. The ends were cut back, 5 bases at V and 5 bases at J, with 10 bases in the middle. CDR1 is SGHTA, CDR2 FQGNSA, per germline. CDR3 length: 14 residues. CDR3 region: CASSPGSNNSPLHF. The CDR3 DNA sequence: TGTGCCAGCAGCCCCGGATCCAATAATTCACCCCTCCACTTT.

This clonotype was detected ten times or more. This rearrangement joins TRBV7-2 to TRBJ2-3, with D tentatively TRBD2 (6 bases). The V end lost 1 base, the J end lost 3 bases, and 14 bases lay between the germline ends. CDR1 SGHTA and CDR2 FQGNSA come from the germline V gene. There are 16 residues in the CDR3. The CDR3: CASSLVADPGTDTQYF. The CDR3 bases are TGTGCCAGCAGCTTAGTAGCGGACCCCGGGACAGATACGCAGTATTTT.

This clonotype came up a few times. The CDR3 protein is CASSPGQGSAYEQYF. CDR3 sequence (DNA): TGTGCCAGCTCACCAGGTCAGGGTTCGGCCTACGAGCAGTACTTC. The genes are TRBV18 and TRBJ2-7; the D gene is possibly TRBD1 (5 bases). Looked up from germline, CDR1 is KGHSH and CDR2 is LQKENI. V gave up 2 bases and J gave up 2 bases, with 13 bases separating them. The CDR3 length is 15 residues.

This chain uses TRBV19 with TRBJ2-7; D call uncertain. CDR3 length: 12 amino acids. The germline V gene has CDR1 LNHDA and CDR2 SQIVND (reference sequence). V lost 8 bases to trimming and J lost 1 base, with 9 bases between them. CDR3 region: CASGAGSYEQYF. The CDR3 nucleotides are TGTGCCAGTGGAGCTGGGTCCTACGAGCAGTACTTC.

The J gene is TRBJ1-1, the V gene TRBV6-1; possibly TRBD1 for D (6 bases). Germline CDR1 reads MNHNS; CDR2 reads SASEGT. The CDR3 is 13 residues long. V lost 2 bases to trimming and J lost 6 bases, with 10 bases between them. CDR3 bases: TGTGCCAGCAGTGAAAGGTCAGGGGCTGAAGCTTTCTTT. Translating it yields CASSERSGAEAFF.

This clonotype was picked up a small number of times. The genes are TRBV5-5 and TRBJ2-3, with 8 bases matching TRBD1. The CDR3 has 14 residues. V dropped 4 bases and J dropped 5; count of bases not matched to a gene: 6. Germline lookup yields CDR1 SGHKS and CDR2 YYEKEE (reference sequence). This chain's CDR3 is CASSGQGTQDTQYF. The CDR3 nucleotides read TGTGCCAGCAGCGGACAGGGAACACAAGATACGCAGTATTTT.

The chain is built from TRBV29-1 and TRBJ1-1, with D possibly matching TRBD1 (5 bases). V lost 7 bases, J lost 5 bases, and 17 bases lay in between. The CDR3 is 13 amino acids. CDR1 is SQVTM, CDR2 ANQGSEA, per germline. The CDR3 coding sequence is TGCAGCGCCTGGGGGGGGGAGGGAACTGAAGCTTTCTTT. Amino acid sequence: CSAWGGEGTEAFF. Full variable domain (outside the CDR3, taken from reference TRBV29-1 and TRBJ1-1): SAVISQKPSRDICQRGTSLTIQCQVDSQVTMMFWYRQQPGQSLTLIATANQGSEATYESGFVIDKFPISRPNLTFSTLTVSNMSPEDSSIYLCSAWGGEGTEAFFGQGTRLTVV.

This chain links TRBV10-3 with TRBJ1-3; perhaps TRBD1 as D (5 bases). CDR1 ENHRY and CDR2 SYGVKD come from the germline V gene. The CDR3 runs 16 residues. V lost 3 bases, J lost 2 bases, and 14 bases lay in between. This chain's CDR3 is CAISEKGEAAGNTIYF. The CDR3 DNA reads as TGTGCCATCAGTGAAAAAGGGGAAGCTGCTGGAAACACCATATATTTT.

This clonotype has more than one count but fewer than ten. The chain carries TRBV6-1 and TRBJ2-1, with a possible D match to TRBD1 (5 bases). Germline CDR1 and CDR2: MNHNS and SASEGT. Deletions cut 5 bases from V and 4 bases from J, with 9 bases between. The CDR3 runs 13 residues. CDR3 bases: TGTGCCAGCAGTTACAGGCAGTACAATGAGCAGTTCTTC. Translation: CASSYRQYNEQFF.

In this sample, this clonotype turned up a few times. The genes are TRBV5-8 and TRBJ2-6; D is undetermined. In germline, CDR1 is SGHTS, CDR2 YDEGEE. Trimming stripped 0 bases from V and 0 bases from J, with 10 bases between. This CDR3 has 17 amino acids. The CDR3 sequence: CASSLVFRTSGANVLTF. Written as DNA, the CDR3 is TGTGCCAGCAGCTTGGTTTTCAGAACCTCTGGGGCCAACGTCCTGACTTTC.

This chain joins TRBV29-1 and TRBJ2-3; tentative D call: TRBD2 (5 bases). CDR1 is SQVTM and CDR2 is ANQGSEA in the germline V gene. V lost 6 bases, J lost 4 bases, and 20 bases lay in between. CDR3 length: 15 amino acids. This CDR3 reads CSVAPSNIGADTQYF. The CDR3 bases are TGCAGCGTGGCCCCTAGTAATATCGGGGCAGATACGCAGTATTTT.

The gene calls are TRBV19 and TRBJ1-2; D unclear. The V and J ends lost 3 bases and 3 bases respectively, with 14 bases between them. There are 15 residues in the CDR3. The germline V gene encodes CDR1 LNHDA and CDR2 SQIVND (reference sequence). CDR3 residues: CASSILRPGDYGYTF. For the CDR3, the DNA is TGTGCCAGTAGTATCTTGCGACCGGGCGACTATGGCTACACCTTC.

The chain couples TRBV20-1 to TRBJ1-1; 8 bases agree with TRBD1. Germline V lookup: CDR1 DFQATT, CDR2 SNEGSKA (reference sequence). CDR3 length: 13 amino acids. V lost 7 bases, J lost 1 base, and 5 bases stayed unmatched. The CDR3 DNA sequence: TGCAGTGGTGCCGGGACAGGGAACACTGAAGCTTTCTTT. This encodes CSGAGTGNTEAFF.

This clonotype has more than one count but fewer than ten. J is TRBJ2-7 and V is TRBV4-1, with D possibly being TRBD1 (6 bases). CDR3 length: 16 amino acids. V was shortened by 0 bases and J by 3 bases, with 15 bases between the two germline ends. Germline assignment: CDR1 MGHRA and CDR2 YSYEKL. The CDR3 nucleotides read TGCGCCAGCAGCCAAGAGGAGAACAGGGCTCTCTACGAGCAGTACTTC. It specifies CASSQEENRALYEQYF.

The J gene is TRBJ1-5, the V gene TRBV19, with 8 bases lining up with TRBD1. The CDR3 contains 13 residues. With 6 bases clipped from V and 11 bases from J, the junction kept 9 bases outside the gene matches. Germline V gene sequence: CDR1 LNHDA, CDR2 SQIVND (reference sequence). The CDR3 coding sequence is TGTGCCAGTAGCGACCAGGGGGCCGCGGCCCAGCATTTT. Translation: CASSDQGAAAQHF. The full variable domain, with the rest looked up from reference TRBV19 and TRBJ1-5, is DGGITQSPKYLFRKEGQNVTLSCEQNLNHDAMYWYRQDPGQGLRLIYYSQIVNDFQKGDIAEGYSVSREKKESFPLTVTSAQKNPTAFYLCASSDQGAAAQHFGDGTRLSIL.

The rearrangement links TRBV4-3 to TRBJ2-1; 10 bases fit TRBD2. V shed 0 bases, J shed 10 bases, and the junction held 15 bases outside the gene matches. The CDR3 is 18 residues long. Germline V CDR1 and CDR2: LGHNA, YSLEER. Written as DNA, the CDR3 is TGCGCCAGCAGCCAAGATTCCCTCCGCCTAGCGGGAGCTAACGAGCAGTTCTTC. Amino acids: CASSQDSLRLAGANEQFF.

This clonotype came up a few times. The chain links TRBV7-9 to TRBJ2-1; no firm D call. V was shortened by 2 bases and J by 0 bases, with 11 bases between the two germline ends. The CDR3 loop spans 16 amino acids. CDR1 and CDR2 (germline): SEHNR, FQNEAQ (reference sequence). The CDR3, as DNA: TGTGCCAGCAGCTTAATAGGAAAGAGCTCCTACAATGAGCAGTTCTTC. Its protein product is CASSLIGKSSYNEQFF.

The chain recombines TRBV20-1 with TRBJ2-7; D is perhaps TRBD2 (5 bases). The V gene's germline CDR1 is DFQATT and CDR2 SNEGSKA (reference sequence). The V and J ends lost 1 base and 1 base respectively, with 8 bases between them. The CDR3 extends over 13 amino acids. CDR3 coding DNA: TGCAGTGCTAGAGTCGGGGATTCCTACGAGCAGTACTTC. This codes for CSARVGDSYEQYF.

This sequence joins TRBV7-6 and TRBJ1-1, with D tentatively TRBD1 (6 bases). In germline, CDR1 is SGHVS, CDR2 FNYEAQ. Trimming left V 1 base short and J 0 bases short, with 9 bases between. CDR3 length equals 15 residues. The CDR3 loop reads CASSLEAGVNTEAFF. DNA of the CDR3: TGTGCCAGCAGCTTAGAGGCAGGGGTGAACACTGAAGCTTTCTTT.

The chain combines TRBV15 with TRBJ1-4; D is undetermined. Trimming removed 0 bases from V and 6 bases from J, with 8 bases in between. From germline, CDR1 is LNHNV and CDR2 YYDKDF (reference sequence). The CDR3 extends over 14 amino acids. The CDR3 loop reads CATSRDPGHEKLFF. In DNA, the CDR3 is TGTGCCACCAGCAGAGATCCGGGCCATGAAAAACTGTTTTTT.

The chain's CDR3 is CASSSSPRGLGYTF. The DNA of the CDR3 is TGTGCCAGCAGCTCGTCGCCCAGGGGGCTTGGCTACACCTTC. The chain employs TRBV11-2 and TRBJ1-2, with 8 bases identical to TRBD1. The CDR3 sequence is 14 residues long. The germline V gene encodes CDR1 SGHAT and CDR2 FQNNGV. V lost 4 bases, J lost 7 bases, and 8 bases stayed unmatched.

This clonotype was detected only a few times. V is TRBV6-2 or TRBV6-3 and J is TRBJ2-6; maybe TRBD1 (6 bases). CDR1 and CDR2 from the germline V gene are MNHEY and SVGEGT. V was shortened by 2 bases and J by 4 bases, with 12 bases between the two germline ends. This CDR3 has 16 amino acids. The CDR3 bases are TGTGCCAGCAGTTACCCAACAGGGTCCGGGGCCAACGTCCTGACTTTC. Residues: CASSYPTGSGANVLTF.

This clonotype appeared many times. V and J are TRBV7-8 and TRBJ1-1; D possibly corresponds to TRBD1 (6 bases). Germline lookup yields CDR1 SGHVS and CDR2 FQNEAQ. This CDR3 has 17 residues. V was clipped by 3 bases and J by 3 bases, with 20 bases between them. The CDR3 loop is CASSLARGAVGDTEAFF. The CDR3 coding sequence is TGTGCCAGCAGCTTGGCGAGGGGGGCGGTCGGTGACACTGAAGCTTTCTTT.

The V and J genes are TRBV27 and TRBJ2-4; 10 bases are shared with TRBD2. Germline CDR1 is MNHEY and CDR2 is SMNVEV (reference sequence). This CDR3 spans 16 amino acids. Trimming took 4 bases from V and 5 from J; bases not matched to a gene: 8. Here the CDR3 reads CASSSWTSGVENIQYF. The DNA for the CDR3 is TGTGCCAGCAGTTCCTGGACTAGCGGAGTGGAAAACATTCAGTACTTC.

V is TRBV7-2 and J is TRBJ1-1; no reliable D call. The CDR3 contains 14 residues. V lost 5 bases, J lost 3 bases, and 13 bases lay in between. Germline CDR1 SGHTA, CDR2 FQGNSA. DNA for the CDR3: TGTGCCAGCAGCGACCTCCTCGGATACACTGAAGCTTTCTTT. Its protein is CASSDLLGYTEAFF.